These 21 T cell receptor beta chains came from one sample sequenced in a study of T cell responses to AZD1222 COVID-19 vaccine. TCRdb keeps only in-frame clones here, not all; method: immunoSEQ multiplex PCR. The repertoire holds some 170,000 clones, with more than 80% as singletons. Sample: peripheral blood, taken on day 0 of AZD1222 vaccination. These receptors originate from an adult in good health.

The rearrangement links TRBV6-5 to TRBJ1-5; TRBD1 might be the D (6 bases). Germline V CDR1 and CDR2: MNHEY, SVGAGI. Between the trimmed V and J ends, which lost 6 bases and 6 bases, there was a span of 9 bases. The CDR3 sequence is 12 residues long. In DNA, the CDR3 is TGTGCCAGCAGCACAGGGCTTCAGCCCCAGCATTTT. It specifies CASSTGLQPQHF.

This clone appeared a single time. V and J are TRBV19 and TRBJ2-2; TRBD1 agrees at 7 bases. The ends lost 4 bases at V and 6 bases at J; junction bases unmatched: 2. The CDR3 sequence is 13 residues long. Looked up from germline, CDR1 is LNHDA and CDR2 is SQIVND (reference sequence). CDR3 bases: TGTGCCAGTAGTAGGCAGGGGGCCGGGGAGCTGTTTTTT. This encodes CASSRQGAGELFF.

The chain has TRBV7-6 and TRBJ2-3, with TRBD1 as a possible D gene (5 bases). Trimming cost V 3 bases and J 1 base, with 14 bases left between them. Germline V gene data show CDR1 as SGHVS and CDR2 as FNYEAQ. The CDR3 has 16 amino acids. The CDR3 DNA is TGTGCCAGCAGCTTCCAAGGGGTGTCGGGCACAGATACGCAGTATTTT. As protein: CASSFQGVSGTDTQYF.

V and J are TRBV25-1 and TRBJ1-5; the D is unclear. Germline V lookup: CDR1 MGHDK, CDR2 SYGVNS. The CDR3 is 13 residues long. V was shortened by 10 bases and J by 0 bases, with 10 bases between the two germline ends. DNA for the CDR3: TGTGCCACCATCCGTGCTAGCAATCAGCCCCAGCATTTT. Its protein is CATIRASNQPQHF. Full variable domain (outside the CDR3, taken from reference TRBV25-1 and TRBJ1-5): EADIYQTPRYLVIGTGKKITLECSQTMGHDKMYWYQQDPGMELHLIHYSYGVNSTEKGDLSSESTVSRIRTEHFPLTLESARPSHTSQYLCATIRASNQPQHFGDGTRLSIL.

This clone was detected once. The chain uses TRBV12-3 or TRBV12-4 and TRBJ2-2; D ambiguous. V gave up 7 bases and J gave up 7 bases, with 4 bases separating them. The CDR3 has 10 amino acids. CDR3 sequence: CASKGGELFF. The CDR3 nucleotides read TGTGCCAGCAAGGGCGGGGAGCTGTTTTTT.

V usage is TRBV29-1 and J usage is TRBJ2-7; tentatively, D is TRBD1 or TRBD2 (5 bases each). The CDR3 totals 11 residues. Trimming cost V 6 bases and J 5 bases, with 11 bases left between them. Germline CDR1 SQVTM, CDR2 ANQGSEA. CDR3 sequence: CSVSPGHEQYF. The CDR3 DNA follows: TGCAGCGTATCGCCGGGACACGAGCAGTACTTC.

The V and J genes are TRBV5-1 and TRBJ2-3; D might be TRBD1 or TRBD2, each matching 5 bases. CDR1 and CDR2 (germline): SGHRS, YFSETQ. The CDR3 has 15 residues. Trimming left V 5 bases short and J 0 bases short, with 13 bases between. CDR3 nucleotides: TGCGCCAGCAGGCTTGGGACCACTAGCACAGATACGCAGTATTTT. Its protein is CASRLGTTSTDTQYF.

The chain has TRBV10-3 and TRBJ2-3; a possible D gene is TRBD2 (5 bases). The CDR3 consists of 11 residues. Trimming removed 7 bases at V and 8 bases at J, with 10 bases between. The germline V gene encodes CDR1 ENHRY and CDR2 SYGVKD. The CDR3 spells CAITGSGTQYF. The CDR3 DNA follows: TGTGCCATCACGGGGAGCGGTACGCAGTATTTT.

The rearrangement links TRBV2 to TRBJ1-2, with D unresolved. V lost 3 bases and J lost 0, with 5 bases in between. Germline CDR1 is SNHLY and CDR2 is FYNNEI. The CDR3 loop spans 13 amino acids. As DNA, the CDR3 is TGTGCCAGCAGTGATACGGCTAACTATGGCTACACCTTC. Amino acid sequence: CASSDTANYGYTF.

This rearrangement joins TRBV4-1 to TRBJ1-2, with TRBD1 matching 9 bases. Germline trimming cut 4 bases from V and 4 bases from J; bases unmatched to any gene: 7. This CDR3 is 15 amino acids long. CDR1 is MGHRA and CDR2 is YSYEKL in the germline V gene. CDR3 sequence (DNA): TGCGCCAGCAGCCTCAGGACAGGGGCAATCTATGGCTACACCTTC. Its translation: CASSLRTGAIYGYTF.

V and J are TRBV2 and TRBJ1-2; D unclear. The CDR3 runs to 11 residues. The V gene lost 7 bases and the J gene lost 4 bases, with 7 bases spanning the gap. Germline V gene data show CDR1 as SNHLY and CDR2 as FYNNEI. Here the CDR3 DNA reads TGTGCCAGCACCGACACCTATGGCTACACCTTC. This codes for CASTDTYGYTF.

The chain recombines TRBV12-3 or TRBV12-4 with TRBJ1-1, with a weak D call TRBD1 (5 bases). Trimming removed 9 bases from V and 3 bases from J, with 11 bases in between. The CDR3 runs 12 residues. This CDR3 is CASGQGYTEAFF. As DNA, the CDR3 is TGTGCCAGTGGGCAGGGCTACACTGAAGCTTTCTTT.

A single count supports this clone. The chain employs TRBV7-9 and TRBJ1-5; weak D call: TRBD1 (5 bases). V lost 5 bases and J 6 bases, leaving 11 bases between the germline ends. Germline CDR1 and CDR2: SEHNR and FQNEAQ (reference sequence). The CDR3 contains 13 residues. The DNA of the CDR3 is TGTGCCAGCAGCCCTCAGGGAAGTCAGCCCCAGCATTTT. Translated: CASSPQGSQPQHF.

The chain recombines TRBV2 with TRBJ2-2, with D possibly being TRBD1 (6 bases). Germline CDR1 is SNHLY and CDR2 is FYNNEI. The CDR3 is made up of 15 amino acids. V lost 6 bases and J lost 2, with 13 bases in between. CDR3 DNA: TGTGCCAGCAGAGCCGGGACACTTAACACCGGGGAGCTGTTTTTT. Translating it yields CASRAGTLNTGELFF.

The CDR3 is CATSAGDSYEQYF. CDR3 nucleotides: TGTGCCACCAGTGCAGGGGACTCCTACGAGCAGTACTTC. The chain links TRBV24-1 to TRBJ2-7; D may be TRBD1 (6 bases). Germline CDR1 is KGHDR and CDR2 is SFDVKD. The V gene lost 5 bases and the J gene lost 0 bases, with 7 bases spanning the gap. The CDR3 contains 13 residues.

V gene TRBV9 combines with J gene TRBJ1-1; 7 bases match TRBD1. The V gene end was trimmed by 3 bases and the J gene end by 7 bases; junction bases not matched to a gene: 15. The CDR3 has 16 amino acids. Germline CDR1 reads SGDLS; CDR2 reads YYNGEE. CDR3 nucleotide sequence: TGTGCCAGCAGCGCAGAGTGGTGGAGGGGGCGAAGTGAAGCTTTCTTT. This codes for CASSAEWWRGRSEAFF.

The chain has TRBV10-2 and TRBJ2-3, with 8 positions matching TRBD2. The CDR3 is 17 residues long. V gave up 4 bases and J gave up 1 base; unmatched junction bases: 10. CDR1 and CDR2 (germline): WSHSY, SAAADI. CDR3 DNA: TGCGCCAGCAGTGTGGGGGTGGTAGCGGGACGCACAGATACGCAGTATTTT. It codes for CASSVGVVAGRTDTQYF.

The chain carries TRBV6-1 and TRBJ1-2, with D maybe TRBD1 (6 bases). Germline CDR1 reads MNHNS; CDR2 reads SASEGT. The CDR3 is 13 amino acids. The V end lost 3 bases, the J end lost 7 bases, and 12 bases lay between the germline ends. CDR3 amino acids: CASSDGGAGGYTF. CDR3 DNA: TGTGCCAGCAGTGACGGGGGGGCGGGTGGCTACACCTTC.

CDR3 coding DNA: TGTGCCAGTAGTCATCCCTACAACAGACGCACGAACACTGAAGCTTTCTTT. Translation: CASSHPYNRRTNTEAFF. V is TRBV19 and J is TRBJ1-1; no clear D gene. V lost 5 bases and J 1 base, leaving 20 bases between the germline ends. Germline CDR1 reads LNHDA; CDR2 reads SQIVND (reference sequence). There are 17 residues in the CDR3.

The chain employs TRBV6-5 and TRBJ1-2; D is uncertain. V gave up 10 bases and J gave up 7 bases, with 22 bases separating them. CDR1 MNHEY and CDR2 SVGAGI come from the germline V gene. CDR3 length: 14 amino acids. The CDR3 DNA follows: TGTGCCACTAAAGAAGAGGGCCGCGCGGGTGGCTACACCTTC. Translating it yields CATKEEGRAGGYTF.

The CDR3 sequence is CSANRVGEAFF. The CDR3 coding sequence is TGCAGTGCTAACAGGGTCGGTGAAGCTTTCTTT. The chain employs TRBV20-1 and TRBJ1-1; tentative D call: TRBD1 (6 bases). The CDR3 sequence is 11 residues long. Trimming took off 4 bases at V and 7 bases at J, with 10 bases between the two ends. The germline CDR1 and CDR2 sequences are DFQATT and SNEGSKA (reference sequence).